The T cell receptor (beta chain) under discussion was sequenced for a study of early T cells in non-severe SARS-CoV-2 infection. TCRdb ran MiXCR on the 5' RACE reads and lists one entry per CDR3 protein. The sample gives roughly 120,000 distinct CDR3 sequences, about 12% of which show up once; 3.8% is in the top ten. This clonotype has just a few counts. The starting material was whole blood, obtained at baseline. The sequence was obtained from an adult who was a healthcare worker with PCR-confirmed SARS-CoV-2 infection or an uninfected control (not recorded which).

The CDR3 coding sequence is TGTGCCAGCAGGAGGGCGGGGCGGGAGACCCAGTACTTC. Its translation is CASRRAGRETQYF. V is TRBV28 and J is TRBJ2-5, with D tentatively TRBD2 (6 bases). The CDR3 sequence is 13 residues long. V was cut by 6 bases and J by 5 bases, with 13 bases left in between. Germline V gene lookup returns CDR1 MDHEN and CDR2 SYDVKM.